The source of this TCR beta chain is a study of OX40 agonist ivuxolimab in advanced cancers. Study-level findings and limits: Within 6 weeks, CD4+ and CD8+ blood T cells expanded clonally at 0.1 to 3.0 mg/kg. The mean number of expanded clones was higher in CD8+ T cells than in CD4+.

Autoimmune disease history or systemic immunosuppression meant exclusion. CDR1 SGHAT and CDR2 FQNNGV come from the germline V gene. This CDR3 has 13 amino acids. Trimming removed 5 bases from V and 7 bases from J, with 11 bases in between. Clones were sequenced by immunoSEQ multiplex PCR, and TCRdb holds only the in-frame ones, with some missing. The sample gives 55,000 to 65,000 clones, about four fifths of which show up once; roughly 0.47% is in the top ten. A word on this clone: Its antigen is not known.

V is TRBV11-2 and J is TRBJ2-2; no reliable D call. Here the sequenced sample was CD4+ or CD8+ T cells sorted from blood, taken in a trial of the OX40 agonist ivuxolimab. The source of this sequence is an adult with an advanced solid tumor such as melanoma, head and neck, liver or kidney cancer. CDR3 sequence: CASSPPIDGELFF. For the CDR3, the DNA is TGTGCCAGCAGCCCCCCCATCGACGGGGAGCTGTTTTTT.